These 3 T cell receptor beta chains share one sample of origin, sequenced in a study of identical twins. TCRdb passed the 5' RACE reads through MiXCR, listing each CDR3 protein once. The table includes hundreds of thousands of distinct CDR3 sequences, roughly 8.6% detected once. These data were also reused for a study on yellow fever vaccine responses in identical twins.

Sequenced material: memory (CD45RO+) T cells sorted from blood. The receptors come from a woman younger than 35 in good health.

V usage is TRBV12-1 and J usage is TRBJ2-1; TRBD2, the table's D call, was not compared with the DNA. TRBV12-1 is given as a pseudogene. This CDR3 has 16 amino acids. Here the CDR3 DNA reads TGTGCCAGCAGCTTTGGAGGACTAGCGGGAGACAATGAGCAGTTCTTC. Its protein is CASSFGGLAGDNEQFF.

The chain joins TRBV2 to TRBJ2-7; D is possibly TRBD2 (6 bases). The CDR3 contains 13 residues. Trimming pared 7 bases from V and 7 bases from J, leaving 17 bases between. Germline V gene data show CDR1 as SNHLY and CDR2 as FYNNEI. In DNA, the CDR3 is TGTGCCAGCATAACCTCGGTAGGGAGGGAGCAGTACTTC. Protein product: CASITSVGREQYF.

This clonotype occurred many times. In nucleotides, the CDR3 is TGTGCCAGCAGCCTCCAGCCCGGGAGAACCGAGCAGTACTTC. Translation gives CASSLQPGRTEQYF. This chain connects TRBV3-1 to TRBJ2-7; D is perhaps TRBD2 (6 bases). The CDR3 contains 14 residues. The V and J ends lost 4 bases and 6 bases respectively, with 16 bases between them. Per germline, CDR1 LGHDT and CDR2 YNNKEL (reference sequence).